This T cell receptor (beta chain) was identified in a study of blood T cell repertoires in COVID-19. About the study: Researchers got acute and convalescent COVID-19 samples from the United States, Italy and Spain. Sample material is recorded as cDNA or gDNA derived from T cells, B-cell-depleted T cells, or PBMCs.

In the authors' methods: How many nucleated cells were present was estimated from reference gene primer amplification. The method was immunoSEQ multiplex PCR; TCRdb's version includes in-frame clones alone and lacks a portion of them. Clone size and the V and J calls come from that table; the DNA yielded D and trimming. This sample has more than 150,000 clones, with about 82% found just once. Germline V CDR1 and CDR2: SGHVS, FQNEAQ. This CDR3 spans 15 amino acids. V gave up 2 bases and J gave up 8 bases, with 16 bases separating them. The specimen sequenced was peripheral blood. The chain links TRBV7-8 to TRBJ2-1; D is perhaps TRBD2 (7 bases). This TCR was sampled from a man aged 50-60 years with active or convalescent COVID-19. CDR3 in amino acids: CASSLYGGAGDEQFF. The CDR3 nucleotides are TGTGCCAGCAGCTTATATGGGGGGGCCGGCGATGAGCAGTTCTTC.